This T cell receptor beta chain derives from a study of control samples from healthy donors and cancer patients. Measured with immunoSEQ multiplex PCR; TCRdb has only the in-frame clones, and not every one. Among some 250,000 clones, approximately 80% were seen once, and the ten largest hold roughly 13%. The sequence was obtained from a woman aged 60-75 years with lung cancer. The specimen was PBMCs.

The chain's CDR3 is CASSQERDSYNEQFF. The CDR3 DNA sequence: TGTGCCAGCAGCCAAGAAAGGGACTCCTACAATGAGCAGTTCTTC. The chain employs TRBV4-2 and TRBJ2-1; D is unclear. Trimming pared 0 bases from V and 0 bases from J, leaving 6 bases between. From germline, CDR1 is LGHNA and CDR2 YNFKEQ. This CDR3 has 15 amino acids.